Each of the 20 T cell receptor beta chains below was sequenced from the same sample in a study of CD8 T cells in Susac syndrome. Reverse transcription of about 0.5 to 1 ug RNA was carried out with random hexamers. TCRdb re-called the immunoSEQ multiplex PCR reads through MiXCR, storing one row per CDR3 protein. Of about 240,000 distinct CDR3 sequences detected, less than 96% appear once; the ten largest clones hold approximately 0.094%. Input material: CD4+ T cells from PBMCs. These receptors were obtained from a human donor with Susac syndrome.

Here the CDR3 DNA reads TGCAGCGTTGACTCTCAGGGGAGCGCCCAGTACTTC. This encodes CSVDSQGSAQYF. The J gene is TRBJ2-4, the V gene TRBV29-1; D possibly corresponds to TRBD1 (6 bases). Germline values: CDR1 SQVTM, CDR2 ANQGSEA. CDR3 size: 12 residues. Deletions cut 3 bases from V and 13 bases from J, with 16 bases between.

The V call is TRBV28, the J call TRBJ2-7; D perhaps matches TRBD1 (5 bases). The CDR3 totals 15 residues. Trimming left V 6 bases short and J 2 bases short, with 17 bases between. Per the germline V gene, CDR1 is MDHEN and CDR2 is SYDVKM. The CDR3 DNA sequence: TGTGCCAGCAGACCGCCAGGGCGGACCACCTACGAGCAGTACTTC. It encodes CASRPPGRTTYEQYF.

This clonotype was counted only a few times. The chain joins TRBV12-3 or TRBV12-4 to TRBJ2-7, with 7 bases matching TRBD2. CDR3 length: 13 residues. Germline trimming cut 4 bases from V and 2 bases from J; bases unmatched to any gene: 2. The CDR3 sequence is CASSWDYPYEQYF. The CDR3 DNA reads TGTGCCAGCAGTTGGGACTACCCCTACGAGCAGTACTTC.

The rearrangement links TRBV2 to TRBJ2-1; TRBD1 might be the D (6 bases). Germline values: CDR1 SNHLY, CDR2 FYNNEI. V dropped 6 bases and J dropped 5 bases, with 14 bases sitting between them. The CDR3 runs 14 residues. The CDR3 protein is CASSLRTANNEQFF. DNA for the CDR3: TGTGCCAGCAGCCTCAGGACAGCTAACAATGAGCAGTTCTTC.

The rearrangement uses TRBV29-1 and TRBJ2-1; D might be TRBD2 (6 bases). CDR3 length: 12 amino acids. The V and J ends lost 8 bases and 3 bases respectively, with 11 bases between them. Germline values: CDR1 SQVTM, CDR2 ANQGSEA. The CDR3 DNA follows: TGCAGCTCCCGGGACTTCTACAATGAGCAGTTCTTC. Translation gives CSSRDFYNEQFF.

This chain joins TRBV4-1 and TRBJ2-3, with TRBD2 identical over 12 bases. The V gene end was trimmed by 0 bases and the J gene end by 4 bases; junction bases not matched to a gene: 11. Germline-derived CDR1 and CDR2 are MGHRA and YSYEKL. The CDR3 is 19 residues long. CDR3 in DNA: TGCGCCAGCAGCCAAGAGAACAGCAACCTAGCGGGAGGGTCAGATACGCAGTATTTT. It yields the protein CASSQENSNLAGGSDTQYF.

A few counts support this clonotype. This chain links TRBV29-1 with TRBJ1-4; the match to TRBD1 covers 10 bases. This CDR3 is 13 amino acids long. V was clipped by 4 bases and J by 5 bases; unmatched bases: 1. Germline V gene sequence: CDR1 SQVTM, CDR2 ANQGSEA. The CDR3 here is CSVGTGGNEKLFF. The CDR3 DNA sequence: TGCAGCGTTGGGACAGGGGGAAATGAAAAACTGTTTTTT. The whole variable domain, remainder taken from reference TRBV29-1 and TRBJ1-4, is SAVISQKPSRDICQRGTSLTIQCQVDSQVTMMFWYRQQPGQSLTLIATANQGSEATYESGFVIDKFPISRPNLTFSTLTVSNMSPEDSSIYLCSVGTGGNEKLFFGSGTQLSVL.

The V gene is TRBV30, the J gene TRBJ2-7; D tentatively fits TRBD1 or TRBD2 (5 bases each). V shed 5 bases and J shed 0 bases, with 14 bases lying between them. The CDR3 contains 14 residues. Germline lookup yields CDR1 GTSNPN and CDR2 SVGIG (reference sequence). Written as DNA, the CDR3 is TGTGCCTGGGGAAATCGGGGCAACTCCTACGAGCAGTACTTC. Protein product: CAWGNRGNSYEQYF.

The gene calls are TRBV27 and TRBJ2-1, with TRBD2 as a possible D gene (6 bases). The CDR3 extends over 15 amino acids. Per the germline V gene, CDR1 is MNHEY and CDR2 is SMNVEV (reference sequence). The V and J ends lost 4 bases and 3 bases respectively, with 13 bases between them. CDR3 DNA: TGTGCCAGCAGTTCCCCTAGCGCCAACTACAATGAGCAGTTCTTC. Residues: CASSSPSANYNEQFF.

The chain is built from TRBV20-1 and TRBJ1-1; D is ambiguous. V was clipped by 1 base and J by 5 bases, with 8 bases between them. The CDR3 has 12 amino acids. Germline V CDR1 and CDR2: DFQATT, SNEGSKA (reference sequence). The DNA of the CDR3 is TGCAGTGCTAGAGGGTCGAAGACTGAAGCTTTCTTT. Translating it yields CSARGSKTEAFF.

The chain couples TRBV5-4 to TRBJ2-3; TRBD1 aligns across 7 bases. Germline V gives CDR1 SGHNT, CDR2 YYREEE (reference sequence). The CDR3 is 15 residues long. The ends lost 4 bases at V and 2 bases at J; junction bases unmatched: 7. For the CDR3, the DNA is TGTGCCAGCAGCCCCAGGGGGATCCCCACAGATACGCAGTATTTT. This codes for CASSPRGIPTDTQYF. The variable domain in full, completed from reference TRBV5-4 and TRBJ2-3, reads ETGVTQSPTHLIKTRGQQVTLRCSSQSGHNTVSWYQQALGQGPQFIFQYYREEENGRGNFPPRFSGLQFPNYSSELNVNALELDDSALYLCASSPRGIPTDTQYFGPGTRLTVL.

In regard to this clonotype: A junction end diverges from the germline sequence, so it may reflect a read error. The rearrangement links TRBV7-7 to TRBJ2-2; 7 positions match TRBD2. CDR1 and CDR2 (germline): SSHAT, FNYEAQ (reference sequence). The CDR3 sequence is 13 residues long. CDR3 protein: CASSIREAGELFF. In nucleotides, the CDR3 is TGTGCTAGCAGCATTCGGGAGGCCGGGGAGCTGTTTTTT.

This sequence joins TRBV29-1 and TRBJ1-1; D is ambiguous. Trimming pared 6 bases from V and 2 bases from J, leaving 13 bases between. Germline assignment: CDR1 SQVTM and CDR2 ANQGSEA. This CDR3 has 13 residues. CDR3 sequence reads: CSVKTEPNTEAFF. The CDR3 DNA is TGCAGCGTAAAGACCGAGCCTAACACTGAAGCTTTCTTT.

The chain joins TRBV30 to TRBJ2-5; D might be TRBD2 (6 bases). This CDR3 spans 14 amino acids. Germline CDR1 reads GTSNPN; CDR2 reads SVGIG (reference sequence). The V gene lost 2 bases and the J gene lost 2 bases, with 12 bases spanning the gap. The CDR3 coding sequence is TGTGCCTGGAGTCGGGACTGGGAACAAGAGACCCAGTACTTC. Translating gives CAWSRDWEQETQYF.

The rearrangement joins TRBV18 to TRBJ1-1; 8 positions match TRBD1. Germline lookup yields CDR1 KGHSH and CDR2 LQKENI. CDR3 size: 16 residues. V trimming: 0 bases; J trimming: 4 bases; junction bases outside the gene matches: 7. The CDR3 DNA follows: TGTGCCAGCTCACCACCCGGCAGGGGGCCGGGCACTGAAGCTTTCTTT. It specifies CASSPPGRGPGTEAFF.

In its sample, this clonotype was seen once. This chain links TRBV7-3 with TRBJ1-1; 7 bases fit TRBD1. V gave up 2 bases and J gave up 5 bases; unmatched junction bases: 11. Germline lookup yields CDR1 SGHTA and CDR2 FQGTGA. The CDR3 runs to 16 residues. The CDR3 here is CASSLFGGTVGTEAFF. The CDR3 DNA follows: TGTGCCAGCAGCTTATTTGGTGGGACAGTGGGGACTGAAGCTTTCTTT.

The J gene is TRBJ2-5, the V gene TRBV5-1; D is unresolved. The CDR3 totals 15 residues. V was trimmed by 3 bases and J by 0 bases, leaving 12 bases between them. Germline CDR1 and CDR2: SGHRS and YFSETQ. The CDR3 reads CASSSRPAYQETQYF. As DNA, the CDR3 is TGCGCCAGCAGCTCTAGACCCGCGTACCAAGAGACCCAGTACTTC.

The chain recombines TRBV5-6 with TRBJ2-1; TRBD1 is a possible D gene (6 bases). The CDR3 covers 14 residues. V was shortened by 2 bases and J by 7 bases, with 13 bases between the two germline ends. Germline V gene lookup returns CDR1 SGHDT and CDR2 YYEEEE. The CDR3 loop is CASSLEAGANEQFF. The CDR3 bases are TGTGCCAGCAGCTTAGAGGCAGGGGCGAATGAGCAGTTCTTC.

The chain has TRBV20-1 and TRBJ1-2, with TRBD1 matching 9 bases. The ends lost 6 bases at V and 4 bases at J; junction bases unmatched: 3. The CDR3 sequence is 12 residues long. Germline CDR1 and CDR2: DFQATT and SNEGSKA (reference sequence). CDR3 amino acids: CSAPGQGYGYTF. The DNA of the CDR3 is TGCAGTGCCCCGGGACAGGGCTATGGCTACACCTTC.

About this clonotype itself: An end of the junction differs from the germline gene, which may be a read error. The genes are TRBV29-1 and TRBJ1-2, with D possibly TRBD1 on 6 matching bases. CDR3 length: 9 residues. CDR1 SQVTM and CDR2 ANQGSEA come from the germline V gene. In DNA, the CDR3 is TGCAGCGTTGAAGGCCACAGGGACTTC. It yields the protein CSVEGHRDF. The whole variable domain, remainder taken from reference TRBV29-1 and TRBJ1-2, is SAVISQKPSRDICQRGTSLTIQCQVDSQVTMMFWYRQQPGQSLTLIATANQGSEATYESGFVIDKFPISRPNLTFSTLTVSNMSPEDSSIYLCSVEGHRDFGSGTRLTVV.